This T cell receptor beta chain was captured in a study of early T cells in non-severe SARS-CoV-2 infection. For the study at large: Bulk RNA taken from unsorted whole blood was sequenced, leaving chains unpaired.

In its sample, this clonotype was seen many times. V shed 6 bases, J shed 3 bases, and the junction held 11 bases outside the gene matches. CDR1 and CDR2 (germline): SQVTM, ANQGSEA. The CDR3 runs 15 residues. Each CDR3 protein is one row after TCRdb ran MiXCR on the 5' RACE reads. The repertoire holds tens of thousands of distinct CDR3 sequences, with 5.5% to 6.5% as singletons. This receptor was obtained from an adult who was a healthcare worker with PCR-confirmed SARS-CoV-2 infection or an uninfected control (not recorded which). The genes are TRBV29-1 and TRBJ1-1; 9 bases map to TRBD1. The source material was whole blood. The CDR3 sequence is CSVQPMGQGDTEAFF. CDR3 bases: TGCAGCGTCCAACCCATGGGACAGGGCGACACTGAAGCTTTCTTT.